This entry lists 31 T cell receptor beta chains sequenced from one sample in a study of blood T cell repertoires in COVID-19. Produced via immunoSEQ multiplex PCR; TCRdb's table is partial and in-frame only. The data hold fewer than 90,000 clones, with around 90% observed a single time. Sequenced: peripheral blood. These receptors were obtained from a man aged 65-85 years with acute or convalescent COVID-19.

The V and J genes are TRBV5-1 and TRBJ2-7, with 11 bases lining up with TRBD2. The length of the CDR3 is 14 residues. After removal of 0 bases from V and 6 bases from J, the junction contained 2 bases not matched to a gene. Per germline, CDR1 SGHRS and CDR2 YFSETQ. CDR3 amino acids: CASSLDSGGGEQYF. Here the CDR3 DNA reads TGCGCCAGCAGCTTGGATAGCGGGGGGGGCGAGCAGTACTTC.

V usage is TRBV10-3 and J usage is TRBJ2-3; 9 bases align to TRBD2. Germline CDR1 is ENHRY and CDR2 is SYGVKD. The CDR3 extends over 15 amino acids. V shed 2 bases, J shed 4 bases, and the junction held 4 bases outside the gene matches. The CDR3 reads CAISEGLAGADTQYF. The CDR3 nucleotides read TGTGCCATCAGTGAGGGATTAGCGGGAGCAGATACGCAGTATTTT.

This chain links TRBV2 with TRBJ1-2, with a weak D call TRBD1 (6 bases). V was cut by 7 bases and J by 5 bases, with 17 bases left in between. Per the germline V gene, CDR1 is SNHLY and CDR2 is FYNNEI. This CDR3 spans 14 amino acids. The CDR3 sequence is CASTSPKGGYGYTF. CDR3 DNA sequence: TGTGCCAGCACCTCACCGAAAGGGGGATATGGCTACACCTTC.

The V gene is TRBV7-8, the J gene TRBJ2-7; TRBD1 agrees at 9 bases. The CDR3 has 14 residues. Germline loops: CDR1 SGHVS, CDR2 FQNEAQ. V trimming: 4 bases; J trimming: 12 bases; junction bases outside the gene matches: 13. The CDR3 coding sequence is TGTGCCAGCAGCTCGCTCCAGGGACAGGGTGGAGTGTACTTC. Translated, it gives CASSSLQGQGGVYF.

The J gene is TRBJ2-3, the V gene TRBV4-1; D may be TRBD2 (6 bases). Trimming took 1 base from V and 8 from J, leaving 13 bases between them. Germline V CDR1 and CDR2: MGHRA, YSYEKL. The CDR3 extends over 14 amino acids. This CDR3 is CASSQVEGLGTQYF. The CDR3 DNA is TGCGCCAGCAGCCAAGTGGAGGGTTTGGGTACGCAGTATTTT.

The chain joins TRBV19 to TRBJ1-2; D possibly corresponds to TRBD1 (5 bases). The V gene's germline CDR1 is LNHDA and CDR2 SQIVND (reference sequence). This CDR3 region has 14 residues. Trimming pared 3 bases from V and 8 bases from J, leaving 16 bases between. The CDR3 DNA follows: TGTGCCAGTAGTATGGGGCAGGGATCAGAGGGCTACACCTTC. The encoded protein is CASSMGQGSEGYTF.

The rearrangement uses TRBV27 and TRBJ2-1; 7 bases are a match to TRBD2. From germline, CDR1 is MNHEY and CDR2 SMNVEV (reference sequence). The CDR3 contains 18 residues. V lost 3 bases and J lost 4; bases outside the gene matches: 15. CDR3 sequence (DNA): TGTGCCAGCAGTTTTGGCGGGAGTTTAGGTTCTAGGTACAATGAGCAGTTCTTC. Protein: CASSFGGSLGSRYNEQFF.

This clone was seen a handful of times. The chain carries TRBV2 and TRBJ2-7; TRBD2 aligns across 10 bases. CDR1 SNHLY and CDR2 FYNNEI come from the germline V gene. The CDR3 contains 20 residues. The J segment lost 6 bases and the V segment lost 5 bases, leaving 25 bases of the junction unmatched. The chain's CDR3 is CASSTGVGGYLAGDTGEQYF. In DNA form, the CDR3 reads TGTGCCAGCAGTACTGGAGTGGGGGGTTATCTAGCGGGAGATACGGGCGAGCAGTACTTC.

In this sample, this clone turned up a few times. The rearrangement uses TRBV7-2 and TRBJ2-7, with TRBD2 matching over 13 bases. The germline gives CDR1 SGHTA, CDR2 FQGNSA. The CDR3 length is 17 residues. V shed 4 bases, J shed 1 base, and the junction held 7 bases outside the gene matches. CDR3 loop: CASSYRTSGGLSYEQYF. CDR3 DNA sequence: TGTGCCAGCAGCTACAGGACTAGCGGGGGCCTATCCTACGAGCAGTACTTC.

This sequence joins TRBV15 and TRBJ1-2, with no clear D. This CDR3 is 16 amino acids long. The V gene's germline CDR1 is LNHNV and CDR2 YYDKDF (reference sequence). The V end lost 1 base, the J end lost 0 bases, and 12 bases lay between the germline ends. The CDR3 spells CATSRGPGGANYGYTF. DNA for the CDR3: TGTGCCACCAGCAGAGGGCCCGGAGGAGCTAACTATGGCTACACCTTC.

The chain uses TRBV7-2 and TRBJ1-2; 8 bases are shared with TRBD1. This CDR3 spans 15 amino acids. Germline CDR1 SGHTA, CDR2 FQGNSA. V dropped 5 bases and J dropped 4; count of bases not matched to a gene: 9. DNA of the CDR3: TGTGCCAGCAGCCCAGGACAGGGACTACTCTATGGCTACACCTTC. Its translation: CASSPGQGLLYGYTF.

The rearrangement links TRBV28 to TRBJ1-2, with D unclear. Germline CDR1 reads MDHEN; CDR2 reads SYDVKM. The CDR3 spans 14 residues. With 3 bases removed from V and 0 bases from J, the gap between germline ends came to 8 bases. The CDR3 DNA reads TGTGCCAGCAGTTTGGCCCAACCTAACTATGGCTACACCTTC. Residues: CASSLAQPNYGYTF.

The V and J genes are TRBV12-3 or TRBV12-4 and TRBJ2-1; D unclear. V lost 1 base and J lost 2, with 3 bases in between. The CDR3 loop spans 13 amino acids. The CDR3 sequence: CASSLVTYNEQFF. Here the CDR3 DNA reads TGTGCCAGCAGTTTAGTAACCTACAATGAGCAGTTCTTC.

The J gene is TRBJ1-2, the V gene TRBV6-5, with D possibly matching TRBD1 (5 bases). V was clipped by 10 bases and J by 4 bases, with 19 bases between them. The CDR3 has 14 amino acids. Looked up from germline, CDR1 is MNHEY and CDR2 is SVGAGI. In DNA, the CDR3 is TGTGCCACCACCCCCGGACAACAATTCTATGGCTACACCTTC. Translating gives CATTPGQQFYGYTF.

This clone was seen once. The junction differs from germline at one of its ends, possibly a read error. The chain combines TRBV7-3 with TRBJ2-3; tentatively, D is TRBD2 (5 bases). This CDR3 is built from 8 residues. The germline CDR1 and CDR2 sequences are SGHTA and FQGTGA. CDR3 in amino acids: CEGDTQYF. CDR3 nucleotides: TGCGAGGGAGATACGCAGTATTTT.

CDR3 sequence: CASSLFVGRDEQFF. CDR3 nucleotides: TGTGCCAGCAGCTTGTTCGTGGGGCGCGATGAGCAGTTCTTC. This rearrangement joins TRBV5-4 to TRBJ2-1, with D perhaps TRBD1 (5 bases). The V gene's germline CDR1 is SGHNT and CDR2 YYREEE (reference sequence). Trimming pared 1 base from V and 8 bases from J, leaving 13 bases between. The CDR3 spans 14 residues.

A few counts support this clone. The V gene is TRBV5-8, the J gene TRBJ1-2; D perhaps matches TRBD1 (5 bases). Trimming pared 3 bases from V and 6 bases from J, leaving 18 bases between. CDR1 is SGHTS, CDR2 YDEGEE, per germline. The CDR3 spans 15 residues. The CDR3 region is CASSSTGAGRNGYTF. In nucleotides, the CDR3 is TGTGCCAGCAGCTCGACGGGAGCGGGGCGGAATGGCTACACCTTC. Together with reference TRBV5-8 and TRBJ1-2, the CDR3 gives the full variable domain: EAGVTQSPTHLIKTRGQQATLRCSPISGHTSVYWYQQALGLGLQFLLWYDEGEERNRGNFPPRFSGRQFPNYSSELNVNALELEDSALYLCASSSTGAGRNGYTFGSGTRLTVV.

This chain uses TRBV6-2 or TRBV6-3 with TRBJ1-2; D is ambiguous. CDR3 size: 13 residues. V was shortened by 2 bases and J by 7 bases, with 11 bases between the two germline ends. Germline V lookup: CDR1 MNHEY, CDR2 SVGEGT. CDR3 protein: CASSYAASGGYTF. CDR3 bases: TGTGCCAGCAGTTACGCGGCTAGCGGTGGCTACACCTTC.

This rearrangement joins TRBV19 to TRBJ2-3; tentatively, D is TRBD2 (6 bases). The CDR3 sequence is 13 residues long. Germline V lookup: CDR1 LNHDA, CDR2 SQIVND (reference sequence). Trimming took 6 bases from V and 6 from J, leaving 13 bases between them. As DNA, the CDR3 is TGTGCCAGTAGCCTGACGGCGGGGGATACGCAGTATTTT. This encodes CASSLTAGDTQYF.

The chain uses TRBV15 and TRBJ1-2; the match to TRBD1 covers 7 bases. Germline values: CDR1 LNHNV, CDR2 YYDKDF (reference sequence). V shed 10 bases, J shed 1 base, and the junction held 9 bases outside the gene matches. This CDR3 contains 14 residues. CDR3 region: CAISQGGVNYGYTF. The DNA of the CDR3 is TGTGCCATCTCGCAGGGGGGTGTTAACTATGGCTACACCTTC.

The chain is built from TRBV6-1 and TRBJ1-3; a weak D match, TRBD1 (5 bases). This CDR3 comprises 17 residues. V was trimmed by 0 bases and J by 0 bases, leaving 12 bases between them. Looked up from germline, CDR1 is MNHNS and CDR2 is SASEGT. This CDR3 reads CASSEASGPPSGNTIYF. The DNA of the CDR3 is TGTGCCAGCAGTGAAGCGTCAGGGCCACCCTCTGGAAACACCATATATTTT.

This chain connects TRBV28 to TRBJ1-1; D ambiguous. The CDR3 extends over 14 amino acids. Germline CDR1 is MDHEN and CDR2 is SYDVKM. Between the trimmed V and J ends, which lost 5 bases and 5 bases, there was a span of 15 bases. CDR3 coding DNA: TGTGCCAGCAGTCTTGGGCCCGCGTGGACTGAAGCTTTCTTT. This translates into CASSLGPAWTEAFF.

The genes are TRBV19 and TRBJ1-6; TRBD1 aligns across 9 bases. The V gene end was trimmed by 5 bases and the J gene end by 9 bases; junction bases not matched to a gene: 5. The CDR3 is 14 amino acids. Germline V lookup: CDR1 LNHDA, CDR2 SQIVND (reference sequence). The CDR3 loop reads CASSSQGAGSPLHF. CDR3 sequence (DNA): TGTGCCAGTAGTTCACAGGGGGCAGGTTCACCCCTCCACTTT.

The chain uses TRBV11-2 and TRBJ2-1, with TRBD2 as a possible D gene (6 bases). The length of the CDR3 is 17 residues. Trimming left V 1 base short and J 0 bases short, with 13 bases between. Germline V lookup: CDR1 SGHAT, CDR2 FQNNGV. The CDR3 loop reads CASSLVVAASSYNEQFF. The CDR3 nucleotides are TGTGCCAGCAGCTTAGTAGTAGCGGCGAGCTCCTACAATGAGCAGTTCTTC.

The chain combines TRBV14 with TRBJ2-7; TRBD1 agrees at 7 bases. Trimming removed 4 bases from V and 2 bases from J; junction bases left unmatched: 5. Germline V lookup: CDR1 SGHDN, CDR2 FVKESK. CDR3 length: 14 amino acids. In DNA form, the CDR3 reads TGTGCCAGCAGCCGCCGGACAGGACCCTACGAGCAGTACTTC. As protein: CASSRRTGPYEQYF. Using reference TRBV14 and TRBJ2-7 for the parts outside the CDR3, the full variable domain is EAGVTQFPSHSVIEKGQTVTLRCDPISGHDNLYWYRRVMGKEIKFLLHFVKESKQDESGMPNNRFLAERTGGTYSTLKVQPAELEDSGVYFCASSRRTGPYEQYFGPGTRLTVT.

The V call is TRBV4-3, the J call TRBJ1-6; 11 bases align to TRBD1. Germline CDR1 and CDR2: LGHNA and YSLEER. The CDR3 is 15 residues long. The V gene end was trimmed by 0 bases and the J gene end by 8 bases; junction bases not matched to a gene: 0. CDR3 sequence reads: CASSQEGQGDSPLHF. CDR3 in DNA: TGCGCCAGCAGCCAAGAGGGACAGGGGGATTCACCCCTCCACTTT.

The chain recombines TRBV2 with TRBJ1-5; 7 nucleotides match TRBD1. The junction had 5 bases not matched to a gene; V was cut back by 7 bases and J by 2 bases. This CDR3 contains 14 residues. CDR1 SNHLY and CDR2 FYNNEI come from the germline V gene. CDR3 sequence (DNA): TGTGCCAGCACTAAGGGGGCTGGCAATCAGCCCCAGCATTTT. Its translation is CASTKGAGNQPQHF.

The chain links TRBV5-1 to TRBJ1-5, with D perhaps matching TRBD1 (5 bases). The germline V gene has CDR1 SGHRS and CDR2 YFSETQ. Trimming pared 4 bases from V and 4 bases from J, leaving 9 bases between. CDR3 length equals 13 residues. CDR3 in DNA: TGCGCCAGCAGCCGGGAGGGGAATCAGCCCCAGCATTTT. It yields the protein CASSREGNQPQHF.

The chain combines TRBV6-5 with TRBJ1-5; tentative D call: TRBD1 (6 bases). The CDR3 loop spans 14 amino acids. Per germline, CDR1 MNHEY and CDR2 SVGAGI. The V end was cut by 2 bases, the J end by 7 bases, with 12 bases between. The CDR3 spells CASSYGHREQPQHF. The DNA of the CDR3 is TGTGCCAGCAGTTACGGGCACAGGGAACAGCCCCAGCATTTT.

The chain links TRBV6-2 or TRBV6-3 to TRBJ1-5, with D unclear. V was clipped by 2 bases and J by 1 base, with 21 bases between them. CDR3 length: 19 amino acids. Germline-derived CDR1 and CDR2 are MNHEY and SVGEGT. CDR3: CASSYGRGSVRPSNQPQHF. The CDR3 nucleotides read TGTGCCAGCAGTTACGGTCGGGGTAGCGTTCGCCCCAGCAATCAGCCCCAGCATTTT.

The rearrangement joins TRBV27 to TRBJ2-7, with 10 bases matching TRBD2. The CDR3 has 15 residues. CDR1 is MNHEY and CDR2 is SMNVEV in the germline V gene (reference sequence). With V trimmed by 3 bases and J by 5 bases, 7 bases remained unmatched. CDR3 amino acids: CASSFRAGGRNEQYF. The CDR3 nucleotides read TGTGCCAGCAGTTTCAGAGCGGGAGGGCGTAACGAGCAGTACTTC.